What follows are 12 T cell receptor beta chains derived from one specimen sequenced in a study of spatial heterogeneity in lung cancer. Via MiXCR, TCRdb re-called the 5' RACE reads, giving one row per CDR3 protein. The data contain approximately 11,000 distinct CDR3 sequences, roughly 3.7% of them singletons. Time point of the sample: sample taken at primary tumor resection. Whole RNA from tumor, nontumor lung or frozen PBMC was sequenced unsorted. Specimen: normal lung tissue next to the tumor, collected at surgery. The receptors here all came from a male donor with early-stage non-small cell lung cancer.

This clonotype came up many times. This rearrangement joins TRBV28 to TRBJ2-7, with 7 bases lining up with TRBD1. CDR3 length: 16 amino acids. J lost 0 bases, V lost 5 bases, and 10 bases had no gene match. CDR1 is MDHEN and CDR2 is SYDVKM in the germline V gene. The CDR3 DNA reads TGTGCCAGCAGTCCCTCGGACAGGTGGAGCTCCTACGAGCAGTACTTC. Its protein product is CASSPSDRWSSYEQYF.

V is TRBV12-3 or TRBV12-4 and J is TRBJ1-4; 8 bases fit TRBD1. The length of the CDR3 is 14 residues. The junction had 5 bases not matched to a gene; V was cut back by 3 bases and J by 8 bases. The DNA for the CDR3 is TGTGCCAGCAGTTTCAGGGGGCAAGGCGAAAAACTGTTTTTT. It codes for CASSFRGQGEKLFF.

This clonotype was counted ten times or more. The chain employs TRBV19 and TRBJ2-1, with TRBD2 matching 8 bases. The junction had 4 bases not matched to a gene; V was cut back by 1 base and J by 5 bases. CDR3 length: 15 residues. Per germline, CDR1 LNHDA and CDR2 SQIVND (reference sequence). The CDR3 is CASSIAGGYDNEQFF. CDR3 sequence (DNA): TGTGCCAGTAGTATAGCGGGAGGGTACGACAATGAGCAGTTCTTC.

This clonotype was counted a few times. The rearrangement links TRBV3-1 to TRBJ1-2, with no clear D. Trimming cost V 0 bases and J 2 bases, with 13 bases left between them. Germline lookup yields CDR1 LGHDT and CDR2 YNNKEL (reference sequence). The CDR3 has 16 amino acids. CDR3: CASSQDPGVTNYGYTF. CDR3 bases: TGTGCCAGCAGCCAAGATCCCGGGGTTACAAACTATGGCTACACCTTC.

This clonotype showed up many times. The CDR3 DNA follows: TGTGCCACCGGGACAGGGGGCGGCACAGATACGCAGTATTTT. It is translated as CATGTGGGTDTQYF. The chain employs TRBV28 and TRBJ2-3; the match to TRBD1 covers 12 bases. Germline V gene lookup returns CDR1 MDHEN and CDR2 SYDVKM. The V and J ends lost 10 bases and 1 base, in that order; junction bases with no gene match: 3. The CDR3 consists of 14 residues.

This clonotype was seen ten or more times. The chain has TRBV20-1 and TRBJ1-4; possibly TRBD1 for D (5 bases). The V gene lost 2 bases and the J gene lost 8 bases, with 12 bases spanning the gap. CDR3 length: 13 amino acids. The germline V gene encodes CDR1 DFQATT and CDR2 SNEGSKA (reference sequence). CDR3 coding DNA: TGCAGTGCTAGAACACCAGGGCCAGAAAAACTGTTTTTT. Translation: CSARTPGPEKLFF.

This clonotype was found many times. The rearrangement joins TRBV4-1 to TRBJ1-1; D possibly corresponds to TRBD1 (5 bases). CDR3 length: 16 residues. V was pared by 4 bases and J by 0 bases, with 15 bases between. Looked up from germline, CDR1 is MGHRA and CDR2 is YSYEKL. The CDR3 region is CASSPTGTKMNTEAFF. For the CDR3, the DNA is TGCGCCAGCAGCCCCACAGGAACAAAAATGAACACTGAAGCTTTCTTT.

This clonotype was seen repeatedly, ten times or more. This CDR3 reads CASSQDRRGLTGELFF. The CDR3 DNA follows: TGTGCCAGCAGCCAAGATCGAAGGGGCCTCACCGGGGAGCTGTTTTTT. The chain has TRBV3-1 and TRBJ2-2, with TRBD1 as a possible D gene (5 bases). V lost 0 bases and J 4 bases, leaving 12 bases between the germline ends. The CDR3 covers 16 residues. Looked up from germline, CDR1 is LGHDT and CDR2 is YNNKEL (reference sequence). The variable domain in full, completed from reference TRBV3-1 and TRBJ2-2, reads DTAVSQTPKYLVTQMGNDKSIKCEQNLGHDTMYWYKQDSKKFLKIMFSYNNKELIINETVPNRFSPKSPDKAHLNLHINSLELGDSAVYFCASSQDRRGLTGELFFGEGSRLTVL.

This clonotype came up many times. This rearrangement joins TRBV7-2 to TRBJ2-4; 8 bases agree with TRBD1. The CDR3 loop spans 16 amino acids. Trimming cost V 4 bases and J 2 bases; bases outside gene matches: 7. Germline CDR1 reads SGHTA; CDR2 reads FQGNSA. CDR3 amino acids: CASSYWTGMTKNIQYF. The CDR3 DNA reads TGTGCCAGCAGCTATTGGACAGGGATGACCAAAAACATTCAGTACTTC.

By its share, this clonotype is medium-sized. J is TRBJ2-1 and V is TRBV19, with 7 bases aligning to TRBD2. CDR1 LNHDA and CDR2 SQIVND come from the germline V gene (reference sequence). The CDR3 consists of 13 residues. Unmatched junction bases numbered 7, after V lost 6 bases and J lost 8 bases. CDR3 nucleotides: TGTGCCAGTAGCGGGAGGTCTACCGATGAGCAGTTCTTC. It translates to CASSGRSTDEQFF.

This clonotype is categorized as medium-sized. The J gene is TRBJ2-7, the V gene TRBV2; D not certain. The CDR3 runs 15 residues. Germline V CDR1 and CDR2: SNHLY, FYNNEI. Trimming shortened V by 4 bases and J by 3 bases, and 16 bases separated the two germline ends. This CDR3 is CASSALGRTYYEQYF. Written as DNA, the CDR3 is TGTGCCAGCAGTGCGTTAGGGCGGACGTACTACGAGCAGTACTTC.

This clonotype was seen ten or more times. Here the CDR3 reads CASSLDTRTEAFF. CDR3 bases: TGTGCCAGCAGCTTAGATACAAGAACTGAAGCTTTCTTT. V usage is TRBV11-2 and J usage is TRBJ1-1; D not resolved. Germline V gene lookup returns CDR1 SGHAT and CDR2 FQNNGV. V was trimmed by 0 bases and J by 5 bases, leaving 7 bases between them. This CDR3 is 13 amino acids long.